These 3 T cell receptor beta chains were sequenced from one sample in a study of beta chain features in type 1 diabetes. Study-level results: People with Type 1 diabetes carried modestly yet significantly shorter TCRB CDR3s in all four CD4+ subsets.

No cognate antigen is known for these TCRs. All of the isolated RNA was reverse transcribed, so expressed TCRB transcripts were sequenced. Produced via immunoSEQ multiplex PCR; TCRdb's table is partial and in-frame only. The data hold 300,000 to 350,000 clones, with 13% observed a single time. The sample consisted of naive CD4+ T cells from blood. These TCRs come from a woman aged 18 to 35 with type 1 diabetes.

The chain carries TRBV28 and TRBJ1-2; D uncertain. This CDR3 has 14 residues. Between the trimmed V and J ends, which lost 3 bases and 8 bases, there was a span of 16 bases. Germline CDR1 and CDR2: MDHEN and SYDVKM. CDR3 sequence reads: CASSLGEGWKGYTF. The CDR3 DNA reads TGTGCCAGCAGTTTGGGCGAGGGCTGGAAAGGCTACACCTTC.

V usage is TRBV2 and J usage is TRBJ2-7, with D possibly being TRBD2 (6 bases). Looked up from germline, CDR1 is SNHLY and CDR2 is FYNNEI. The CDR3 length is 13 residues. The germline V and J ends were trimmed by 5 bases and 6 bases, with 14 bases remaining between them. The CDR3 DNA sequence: TGTGCCAGCAGTCGGGAGACCGGAACCGAGCAGTACTTC. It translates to CASSRETGTEQYF.

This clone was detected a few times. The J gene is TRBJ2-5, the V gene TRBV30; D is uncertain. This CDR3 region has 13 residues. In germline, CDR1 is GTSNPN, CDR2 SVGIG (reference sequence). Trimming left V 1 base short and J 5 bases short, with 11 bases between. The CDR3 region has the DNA TGTGCCTGGAGTGCCCGCCTCCGGGAGACCCAGTACTTC. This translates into CAWSARLRETQYF.